Listed here are 8 T cell receptor beta chains from one sample, sequenced in a study of PD-1 blockade in classical Hodgkin lymphoma. The table came from immunoSEQ multiplex PCR; TCRdb's copy has only in-frame clones and leaves some out. The sample records about 25,000 clones, around 94% being singletons. The time point here: newly diagnosed, previously untreated cHL patient sample. The sequenced material came from peripheral blood mononuclear cells (PBMCs). The receptors shown here come from a human donor with classical Hodgkin lymphoma.

This chain joins TRBV11-2 and TRBJ2-7; D remains unclear. Trimming pared 5 bases from V and 1 base from J, leaving 15 bases between. The CDR3 has 15 amino acids. CDR1 SGHAT and CDR2 FQNNGV come from the germline V gene. The CDR3 DNA reads as TGTGCCAGCAGCCTCGTTGCCCAAGCGTCCTACGAGCAGTACTTC. Amino acid sequence: CASSLVAQASYEQYF.

The chain recombines TRBV7-9 with TRBJ1-2; D might be TRBD1 (6 bases). This CDR3 region has 13 residues. The V gene lost 3 bases and the J gene lost 8 bases, with 13 bases spanning the gap. The germline CDR1 and CDR2 sequences are SEHNR and FQNEAQ (reference sequence). This CDR3 is CASSFGQGTGYTF. In DNA, the CDR3 is TGTGCCAGCAGCTTTGGCCAGGGGACGGGCTACACCTTC.

CDR3 sequence reads: CAIQVQRGSTDTQYF. The CDR3 DNA sequence: TGTGCCATCCAGGTCCAGCGGGGGAGCACAGATACGCAGTATTTT. The chain joins TRBV10-3 to TRBJ2-3, with 8 bases fitting TRBD2. This CDR3 is 15 amino acids long. Germline CDR1 reads ENHRY; CDR2 reads SYGVKD. V was pared by 8 bases and J by 0 bases, with 7 bases of the junction left unmatched.

The chain has TRBV25-1 and TRBJ1-2; D unclear. The CDR3 is 13 amino acids. Trimming pared 1 base from V and 14 bases from J, leaving 17 bases between. Germline V gene data show CDR1 as MGHDK and CDR2 as SYGVNS. CDR3 sequence (DNA): TGTGCCAGCAGTGAATCCACAGCCGAGCAAGGGACCTTC. Protein: CASSESTAEQGTF.

This chain uses TRBV6-5 with TRBJ1-1, with D maybe TRBD1 (5 bases). Germline CDR1 reads MNHEY; CDR2 reads SVGAGI. The length of the CDR3 is 13 residues. V lost 6 bases and J lost 6, with 14 bases in between. CDR3 sequence (DNA): TGTGCCAGCAGGGACCCGGCCAGGGCTGAAGCTTTCTTT. It specifies CASRDPARAEAFF.

The V and J genes are TRBV30 and TRBJ2-7, with a weak D call TRBD2 (5 bases). V lost 7 bases, J lost 0 bases, and 13 bases lay in between. This CDR3 region has 13 residues. Germline values: CDR1 GTSNPN, CDR2 SVGIG (reference sequence). The CDR3 DNA sequence: TGTGCCTCCTCCGGTGGGAGCTCCTACGAGCAGTACTTC. Translation gives CASSGGSSYEQYF.

The chain uses TRBV2 and TRBJ1-2, with 7 bases matching TRBD1. V shed 4 bases, J shed 4 bases, and the junction held 12 bases outside the gene matches. The CDR3 runs to 16 residues. CDR1 is SNHLY, CDR2 FYNNEI, per germline. CDR3 nucleotide sequence: TGTGCCAGCAGTGCCCTGGAGTTCGACAGGGCCTATGGCTACACCTTC. Translating it yields CASSALEFDRAYGYTF.

V is TRBV21-1 and J is TRBJ1-5. TRBV21-1 constitutes a pseudogene. The CDR3 spans 19 residues. The CDR3 is CASVPRPFMFCSRNQPQHF. The DNA of the CDR3 is TGTGCCAGCGTCCCGAGACCCTTCATGTTTTGCAGCCGGAATCAGCCCCAGCATTTT.